The rows below give T cell receptor beta chains drawn from one sample of a study of memory CD4+ T cells and cytomegalovirus serostatus. The data were produced by immunoSEQ multiplex PCR, yet TCRdb's version contains in-frame clones alone and is incomplete. The sample includes around 60,000 clones, roughly 80% of them seen just once. Sequenced input: memory CD4+ T cells from blood. These receptors all stem from an adult in good health and CMV-seronegative. Each CDR3 is given with its conserved first and last residue. Each record gives: CDR3 protein, clone size, V gene. Where a row states a size, it is once, few, many or the class of an expanded clone; other rows omit it.

CASSLRSTGELFF,.,TRBV11-3
CASSLAASGSMRELFF,.,TRBV7-2
CASPIGAGTSGASSYNEQFF,.,TRBV19
CASSAPGGMTDTQYF,.,TRBV9
CASRPRTGGSYEQYF,.,TRBV28
CASSLYGGEQYF,.,TRBV6-5
CASSAEATGELFF,.,TRBV10-1
CASSLEGEGWPGAQETQYF,few,TRBV5-6
CASSTYRGRAGETQYF,.,TRBV11-2
CASSLEPSGGWETQYF,.,TRBV5-1
CASSLTGDRGTSGNTIYF,.,TRBV5-1
CASSAGTSGDEQFF,.,TRBV9
CASSRPTSGHGELFF,.,TRBV4-1
CASSPGQTGANVLTF,.,TRBV28
CAWSVGAYNSPLHF,.,TRBV30
CAWSSGQGSYEQYF,.,TRBV30
CASSPKVRLAKNIQYF,.,TRBV7-9
CASSSTGQGAKTYEQYF,.,TRBV11-2
CATSRGPYQPQHF,.,TRBV15
CASSLGSSGRHQETQYF,.,TRBV13
CASSQDRARANTEAFF,.,TRBV14
CASSFNGGFGSYEQYF,.,TRBV27
CAWSGAREAEQYF,.,TRBV30
CASSRWGDGYTF,.,TRBV28
CASSQAGTGNTEAFF,medium-sized,TRBV4-1
CASSRDRVGETQYF,.,TRBV11-2
CASRGLAGVTDTQYF,.,TRBV6-1
CASSPDLRANYGYTF,.,TRBV14
CASRGTGGSGEQYF,.,TRBV2
CASSPTGTGITEAFF,.,TRBV7-8
CASSFLRNEKLFF,.,TRBV28
CASRDNMNTEAFF,.,TRBV10-1
CASSLGDRGAFF,.,TRBV7-9
CAWSRRAQINEKLFF,.,TRBV30
CAWSESLNTEAFF,.,TRBV30
CASSGGTGREETQYF,.,TRBV9
CASCGQGECEQYF,.,TRBV11-3
CASSWDKNTGELFF,few,TRBV5-1
CASSPPSREKTEAFF,.,TRBV18
CASRDSKNTEAFF,.,TRBV18
CASSSGTGGKNEQFF,.,TRBV6-5
CASSLGPGAGANVLTF,.,TRBV7-2
CASGKRGQGDTQYF,.,TRBV2
CASSLSGYNSPLHF,few,TRBV7-3
CATSRGAGGTYEQYF,.,TRBV15
CASSRLAGESSYNEQFF,.,TRBV5-1
CAWSVGGEQYF,.,TRBV30
CASSPRAGPNTGELFF,once,TRBV11-3
CASTPGGGGRKYEQYF,.,TRBV9
CASSTTGSLGNQPQHF,.,TRBV27
CASSFPPGELFF,.,TRBV7-3